The entry below describes one T cell receptor beta chain. The antigen is undetermined. The entry originates in a study of cytomegalovirus exposure and HLA in healthy donors. Overall study: There were over 350 genotyped donors. Of these, about 86% fell in the genetic ancestry cluster associated with self-reported Caucasian donors. General study results and limits: Later analysis associated a missense DCLRE1C variant with TCR beta V- and J-gene trimming. Three chains linked to CMV were shown in vitro to be specific for CMV antigens.

13 Jbeta primers and 60 Vbeta primers were used for the PCR. The data were produced by immunoSEQ multiplex PCR, yet TCRdb's version contains in-frame clones alone and is incomplete. This table holds around 130,000 clones, just over 70% found once. This CDR3 contains 15 residues. Trimming cost V 2 bases and J 6 bases, with 17 bases left between them. CDR1 and CDR2 (germline): SGHVS, FQNEAQ. The sequence derives from a woman between 55 and 75 years old in good health and CMV-seropositive. Sequencing was performed on PBMCs. The chain uses TRBV7-8 and TRBJ2-7, with D tentatively TRBD2 (6 bases). This chain's CDR3 is CASSLWGEAGSEQYF. The CDR3 coding sequence is TGTGCCAGCAGCTTATGGGGGGAAGCGGGTAGCGAGCAGTACTTC.